The next 21 T cell receptor beta chains were all read from a single sample in a study of neurological immune-mediated disorders. Using its own MiXCR run on the 5' RACE reads, TCRdb lists one record per CDR3 protein. Of approximately 50,000 distinct CDR3 sequences in the sample, 10% were seen once. Sequencing input: PBMCs. These receptors came from a man aged 65 to 79 with HTLV-1-associated myelopathy (HAM/TSP).

This clonotype was observed many times. The chain carries TRBV7-3 and TRBJ2-6; D might be TRBD2 (5 bases). This CDR3 has 16 residues. In germline, CDR1 is SGHTA, CDR2 FQGTGA. The V and J ends lost 4 bases and 4 bases respectively, with 14 bases between them. CDR3 in amino acids: CASSSDPGWGANVLTF. CDR3 DNA sequence: TGTGCCAGCAGCTCGGACCCGGGGTGGGGGGCCAACGTCCTGACTTTC.

This clonotype has at least ten counts. The chain uses TRBV20-1 and TRBJ2-5, with D perhaps matching TRBD2 (5 bases). Deletions cut 0 bases from V and 4 bases from J, with 24 bases between. Germline-derived CDR1 and CDR2 are DFQATT and SNEGSKA (reference sequence). CDR3 length: 18 amino acids. DNA of the CDR3: TGCAGTGCTAGAGATCCACCTCTGAGAGGGAGTCTAGCAGAGACCCAGTACTTC. Translation gives CSARDPPLRGSLAETQYF.

This clonotype was observed many times. The chain is built from TRBV7-7 and TRBJ2-3; a weak D match, TRBD1 (5 bases). Between the trimmed V and J ends, which lost 5 bases and 5 bases, there was a span of 17 bases. The length of the CDR3 is 15 residues. Germline-derived CDR1 and CDR2 are SSHAT and FNYEAQ (reference sequence). The CDR3 DNA reads as TGTGCCAGCAGCCGCACCCCAGGGTCTGGAGATACGCAGTATTTT. It codes for CASSRTPGSGDTQYF.

The table lists this clonotype with many counts. This sequence joins TRBV5-1 and TRBJ2-1, with TRBD2 matching over 8 bases. The CDR3 is 16 residues long. The V gene's germline CDR1 is SGHRS and CDR2 YFSETQ. The V segment lost 4 bases and the J segment 0 bases; nucleotides outside the gene matches: 6. CDR3 sequence: CASSHTSGSSYNEQFF. The CDR3, as DNA: TGCGCCAGCAGCCACACTAGCGGAAGCTCCTACAATGAGCAGTTCTTC. The variable domain in full, completed from reference TRBV5-1 and TRBJ2-1, reads KAGVTQTPRYLIKTRGQQVTLSCSPISGHRSVSWYQQTPGQGLQFLFEYFSETQRNKGNFPGRFSGRQFSNSRSEMNVSTLELGDSALYLCASSHTSGSSYNEQFFGPGTRLTVL.

This clonotype showed up many times. This chain joins TRBV5-1 and TRBJ2-4, with unresolved D. The CDR3 runs to 13 residues. V was cut by 1 base and J by 5 bases, with 7 bases left in between. Germline-derived CDR1 and CDR2 are SGHRS and YFSETQ. In DNA, the CDR3 is TGCGCCAGCAGCTTGAACACGCAAAACATTCAGTACTTC. This translates into CASSLNTQNIQYF.

The chain employs TRBV7-2 and TRBJ2-7; a weak D match, TRBD2 (6 bases). Germline values: CDR1 SGHTA, CDR2 FQGNSA. Trimming took 2 bases from V and 3 from J, leaving 14 bases between them. The CDR3 extends over 15 amino acids. For the CDR3, the DNA is TGTGCCAGCAGCTTAAGTGGCGGGACCGGCTACGAGCAGTACTTC. The encoded protein is CASSLSGGTGYEQYF.

This clonotype was seen repeatedly, ten times or more. V and J are TRBV7-8 and TRBJ2-7; 10 nucleotides align to TRBD1. This CDR3 spans 15 amino acids. Germline V gene lookup returns CDR1 SGHVS and CDR2 FQNEAQ. Trimming took 2 bases from V and 4 from J; bases not matched to a gene: 5. The CDR3 sequence: CASSLIGQGEYEQYF. The CDR3 nucleotides read TGTGCCAGCAGCTTAATAGGACAGGGGGAATACGAGCAGTACTTC.

This clonotype was seen at least ten times. V is TRBV12-3 or TRBV12-4 and J is TRBJ2-2; D perhaps matches TRBD2 (5 bases). Trimming took 3 bases from V and 5 from J, leaving 7 bases between them. The CDR3 sequence is 13 residues long. The CDR3 loop reads CASSFRGTGELFF. In nucleotides, the CDR3 is TGTGCCAGCAGTTTTCGGGGTACCGGGGAGCTGTTTTTT.

This clonotype was counted many times. This chain links TRBV9 with TRBJ2-3; D is possibly TRBD1 or TRBD2 (5 bases each). The V gene lost 3 bases and the J gene lost 6 bases, with 17 bases spanning the gap. This CDR3 region has 15 residues. Germline V gene sequence: CDR1 SGDLS, CDR2 YYNGEE. This CDR3 is CASSARDPDKDTQYF. For the CDR3, the DNA is TGTGCCAGCAGCGCCCGGGACCCCGACAAGGATACGCAGTATTTT.

There are many counts of this clonotype. The chain couples TRBV5-1 to TRBJ2-6, with D tentatively TRBD1 (6 bases). Germline CDR1 and CDR2: SGHRS and YFSETQ. Trimming removed 3 bases at V and 1 base at J, with 20 bases between. This CDR3 spans 19 amino acids. DNA for the CDR3: TGCGCCAGCAGCTCGGGTAGGTTGGGGGCGCAGTCTGGGGCCAACGTCCTGACTTTC. Translation gives CASSSGRLGAQSGANVLTF. Drawing the rest from reference TRBV5-1 and TRBJ2-6, the complete variable domain is KAGVTQTPRYLIKTRGQQVTLSCSPISGHRSVSWYQQTPGQGLQFLFEYFSETQRNKGNFPGRFSGRQFSNSRSEMNVSTLELGDSALYLCASSSGRLGAQSGANVLTFGAGSRLTVL.

The rearrangement joins TRBV28 to TRBJ2-7, with 9 bases identical to TRBD2. CDR3 size: 16 residues. V lost 6 bases to trimming and J lost 4 bases; unmatched junction nucleotides: 13. CDR1 and CDR2 from the germline V gene are MDHEN and SYDVKM. The CDR3 protein is CASSTSILAGLYEQYF. Here the CDR3 DNA reads TGTGCCAGCAGCACCTCGATCCTAGCGGGATTATACGAGCAGTACTTC.

The gene calls are TRBV6-2 or TRBV6-3 and TRBJ2-1; no clear D gene. Germline V lookup: CDR1 MNHEY, CDR2 SVGEGT. Trimming removed 11 bases from V and 6 bases from J, with 14 bases in between. There are 12 residues in the CDR3. The CDR3 region is CACQRRPNEQFF. The CDR3 DNA is TGTGCCTGTCAGAGGCGACCCAATGAGCAGTTCTTC.

This clonotype was seen more than once but under ten times. The rearrangement uses TRBV19 and TRBJ1-5; D might be TRBD1 (6 bases). Germline V CDR1 and CDR2: LNHDA, SQIVND (reference sequence). There are 14 residues in the CDR3. The germline V and J ends were trimmed by 8 bases and 3 bases, with 14 bases remaining between them. CDR3 region: CASGTSYANQPQHF. DNA for the CDR3: TGTGCCAGTGGGACAAGCTACGCCAATCAGCCCCAGCATTTT.

This clonotype has at least ten counts. V gene TRBV28 combines with J gene TRBJ2-5; the match to TRBD2 covers 9 bases. The CDR3 sequence is 15 residues long. CDR1 MDHEN and CDR2 SYDVKM come from the germline V gene. J lost 6 bases, V lost 4 bases, and 9 bases had no gene match. The CDR3 sequence is CASSYRGSGRQTQYF. As DNA, the CDR3 is TGTGCCAGCAGTTACCGGGGTAGCGGGAGACAGACCCAGTACTTC. The variable domain in full, completed from reference TRBV28 and TRBJ2-5, reads DVKVTQSSRYLVKRTGEKVFLECVQDMDHENMFWYRQDPGLGLRLIYFSYDVKMKEKGDIPEGYSVSREKKERFSLILESASTNQTSMYLCASSYRGSGRQTQYFGPGTRLLVL.

This clonotype was counted ten times or more. The chain recombines TRBV7-3 with TRBJ2-1; D is possibly TRBD1 (5 bases). The CDR3 is 14 amino acids. Germline V gene lookup returns CDR1 SGHTA and CDR2 FQGTGA. V was clipped by 2 bases and J by 6 bases, with 11 bases between them. In nucleotides, the CDR3 is TGTGCCAGCAGCTTATCAGGGTCCCGCAATGAGCAGTTCTTC. Amino acid sequence: CASSLSGSRNEQFF.

This clonotype showed up many times. The rearrangement links TRBV29-1 to TRBJ2-1; D is undetermined. This CDR3 has 14 amino acids. CDR1 is SQVTM, CDR2 ANQGSEA, per germline. Trimming pared 4 bases from V and 7 bases from J, leaving 17 bases between. The CDR3 nucleotides read TGCAGCGTTGGGCGTCAGGTACTAACAAATGAGCAGTTCTTC. Protein: CSVGRQVLTNEQFF.

At least ten counts were recorded for this clonotype. CDR3 DNA sequence: TGCAGCGTTATTATGCGGGAAGAGACCCAGTACTTC. It codes for CSVIMREETQYF. The chain has TRBV29-1 and TRBJ2-5, with TRBD2 as a possible D gene (5 bases). Between the trimmed V and J ends, which lost 5 bases and 3 bases, there was a span of 10 bases. The CDR3 length is 12 residues. Germline V gives CDR1 SQVTM, CDR2 ANQGSEA.

Remarks on this clonotype: It may be a read error: a sequence one base away is much more abundant. The DNA of the CDR3 is TGTGCCAACAGCCCAAACAGCTTTCGAGTTTCCAATGAGCAGTTCTTC. Its translation: CANSPNSFRVSNEQFF. This chain uses TRBV14 with TRBJ2-1; D gene unclear. The CDR3 runs 16 residues. Per germline, CDR1 SGHDN and CDR2 FVKESK.

Many counts were recorded for this clonotype. The CDR3 nucleotides read TGTGCCAGCAGTTTAGGGACTAGTAGGTTCTTC. Translating it yields CASSLGTSRFF. J is TRBJ2-1 and V is TRBV12-3 or TRBV12-4, with 7 bases identical to TRBD2. V lost 1 base, J lost 15 bases, and 3 bases stayed unmatched. This CDR3 contains 11 residues.

This clonotype was observed at least ten times. The gene calls are TRBV20-1 and TRBJ2-7; 8 nucleotides align to TRBD1. Trimming removed 5 bases from V and 5 bases from J; junction bases left unmatched: 17. In germline, CDR1 is DFQATT, CDR2 SNEGSKA (reference sequence). This CDR3 has 16 amino acids. Written as DNA, the CDR3 is TGCAGTGCTGCCGCCTACCGAGGAATGACAGGGGACGAGCAGTACTTC. Protein product: CSAAAYRGMTGDEQYF.

This clonotype was observed many times. V usage is TRBV27 and J usage is TRBJ2-1; D might be TRBD2 (6 bases). There are 16 residues in the CDR3. The germline V gene encodes CDR1 MNHEY and CDR2 SMNVEV (reference sequence). The V end was cut by 0 bases, the J end by 0 bases, with 9 bases between. DNA for the CDR3: TGTGCCAGCAGTTTATCCCGGCGGGACTCCTACAATGAGCAGTTCTTC. This gives the protein CASSLSRRDSYNEQFF.